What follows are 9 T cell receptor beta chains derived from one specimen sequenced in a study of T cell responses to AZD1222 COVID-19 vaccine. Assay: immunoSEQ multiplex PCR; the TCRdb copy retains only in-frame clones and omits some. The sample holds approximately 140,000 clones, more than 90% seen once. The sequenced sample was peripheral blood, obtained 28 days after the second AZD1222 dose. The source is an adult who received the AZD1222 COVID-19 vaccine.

As DNA, the CDR3 is TGTGCCAGCAGTGTTGGTCCGCGGGTAGATACGCAGTATTTT. This gives the protein CASSVGPRVDTQYF. The chain carries TRBV2 and TRBJ2-3, with D maybe TRBD2 (5 bases). The germline CDR1 and CDR2 sequences are SNHLY and FYNNEI. V was shortened by 4 bases and J by 5 bases, with 13 bases between the two germline ends. This CDR3 is 14 amino acids long.

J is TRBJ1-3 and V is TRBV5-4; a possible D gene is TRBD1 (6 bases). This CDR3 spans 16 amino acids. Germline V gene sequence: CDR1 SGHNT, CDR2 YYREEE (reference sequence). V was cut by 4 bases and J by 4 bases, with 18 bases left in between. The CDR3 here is CASSPNTGLGGNTIYF. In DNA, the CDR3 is TGTGCCAGCAGCCCGAACACAGGGCTGGGGGGAAACACCATATATTTT.

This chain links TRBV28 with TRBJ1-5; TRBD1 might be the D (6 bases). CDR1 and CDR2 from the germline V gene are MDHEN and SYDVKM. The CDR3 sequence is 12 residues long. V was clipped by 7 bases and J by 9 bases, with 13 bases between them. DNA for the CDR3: TGTGCCAGCAACACCAGGGGTGCGCCCCAGCATTTT. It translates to CASNTRGAPQHF.

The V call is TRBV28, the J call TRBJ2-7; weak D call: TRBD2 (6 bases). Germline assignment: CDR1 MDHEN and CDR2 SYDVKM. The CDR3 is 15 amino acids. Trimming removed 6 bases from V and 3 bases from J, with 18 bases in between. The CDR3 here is CASSRVAGPRYEQYF. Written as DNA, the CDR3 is TGTGCCAGCAGCCGTGTGGCGGGACCTCGCTACGAGCAGTACTTC.

CDR3 in DNA: TGTGCCAGCAGGGGGGACGACTATGGCTACACCTTC. It translates to CASRGDDYGYTF. The rearrangement links TRBV6-5 to TRBJ1-2, with D maybe TRBD1 (5 bases). The germline CDR1 and CDR2 sequences are MNHEY and SVGAGI. The V and J ends lost 6 bases and 3 bases respectively, with 8 bases between them. CDR3 length: 12 amino acids.

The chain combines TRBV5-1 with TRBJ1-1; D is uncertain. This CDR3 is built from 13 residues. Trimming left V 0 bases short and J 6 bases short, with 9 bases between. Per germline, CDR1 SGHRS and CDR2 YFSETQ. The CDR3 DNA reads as TGCGCCAGCAGCTTGGCCGAGAAGTCTGAAGCTTTCTTT. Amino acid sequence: CASSLAEKSEAFF.

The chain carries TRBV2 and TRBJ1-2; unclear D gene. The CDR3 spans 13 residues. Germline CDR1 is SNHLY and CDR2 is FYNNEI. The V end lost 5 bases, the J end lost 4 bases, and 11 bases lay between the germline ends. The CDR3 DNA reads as TGTGCCAGCAGTCTACAGCTTGCCTATGGCTACACCTTC. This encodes CASSLQLAYGYTF.

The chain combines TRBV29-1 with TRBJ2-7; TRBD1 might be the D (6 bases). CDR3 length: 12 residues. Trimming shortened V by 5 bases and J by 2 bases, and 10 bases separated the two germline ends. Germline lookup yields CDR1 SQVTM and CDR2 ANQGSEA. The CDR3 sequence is CSVPGTPYEQYF. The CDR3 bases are TGCAGCGTTCCCGGGACACCCTACGAGCAGTACTTC.

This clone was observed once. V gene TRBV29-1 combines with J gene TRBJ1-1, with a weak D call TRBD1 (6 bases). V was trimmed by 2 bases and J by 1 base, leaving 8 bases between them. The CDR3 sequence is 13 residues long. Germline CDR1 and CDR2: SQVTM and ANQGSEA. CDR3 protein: CSVETGSNTEAFF. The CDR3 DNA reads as TGCAGCGTTGAAACAGGGTCGAACACTGAAGCTTTCTTT.